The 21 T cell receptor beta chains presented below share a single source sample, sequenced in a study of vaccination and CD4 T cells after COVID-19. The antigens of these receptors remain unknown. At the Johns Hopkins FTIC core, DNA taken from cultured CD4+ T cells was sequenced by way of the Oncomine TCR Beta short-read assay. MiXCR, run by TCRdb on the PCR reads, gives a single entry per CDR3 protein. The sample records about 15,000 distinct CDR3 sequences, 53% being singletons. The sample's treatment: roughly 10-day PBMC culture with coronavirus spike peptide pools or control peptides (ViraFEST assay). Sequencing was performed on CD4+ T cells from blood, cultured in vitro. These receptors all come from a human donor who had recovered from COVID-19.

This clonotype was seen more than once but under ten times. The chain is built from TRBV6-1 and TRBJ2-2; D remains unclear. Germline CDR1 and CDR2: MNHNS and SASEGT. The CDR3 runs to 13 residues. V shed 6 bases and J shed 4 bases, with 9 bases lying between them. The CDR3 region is CASSPPGTGELFF. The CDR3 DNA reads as TGTGCCAGCAGCCCACCGGGCACCGGGGAGCTGTTTTTT.

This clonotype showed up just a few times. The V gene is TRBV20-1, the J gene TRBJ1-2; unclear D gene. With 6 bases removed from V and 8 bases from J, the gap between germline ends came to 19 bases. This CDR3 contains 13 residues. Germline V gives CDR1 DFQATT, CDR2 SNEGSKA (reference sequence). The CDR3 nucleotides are TGCAGTGCGAGCCCGCCATCGATTGCCGGCTACACCTTC. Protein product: CSASPPSIAGYTF.

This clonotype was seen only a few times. CDR3: CSASGLAGVHNARTGELFF. The CDR3 DNA follows: TGCAGTGCTAGCGGGTTAGCGGGAGTTCACAATGCCCGCACCGGGGAGCTGTTTTTT. This chain connects TRBV20-1 to TRBJ2-2; the match to TRBD2 covers 9 bases. The V gene end was trimmed by 3 bases and the J gene end by 4 bases; junction bases not matched to a gene: 18. The CDR3 has 19 amino acids. In germline, CDR1 is DFQATT, CDR2 SNEGSKA (reference sequence).

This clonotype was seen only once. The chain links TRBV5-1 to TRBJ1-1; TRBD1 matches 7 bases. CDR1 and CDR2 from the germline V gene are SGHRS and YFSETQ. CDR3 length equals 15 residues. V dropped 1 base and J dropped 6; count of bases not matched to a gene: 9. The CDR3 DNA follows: TGCGCCAGCAGCTTGCGATCGACAGGGTCCGCTGAAGCTTTCTTT. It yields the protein CASSLRSTGSAEAFF.

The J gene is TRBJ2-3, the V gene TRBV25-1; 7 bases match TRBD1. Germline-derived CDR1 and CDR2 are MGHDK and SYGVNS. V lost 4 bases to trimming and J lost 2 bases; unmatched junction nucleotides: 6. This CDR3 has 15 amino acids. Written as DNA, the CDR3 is TGTGCCAGCAGTGCACAGGGGACGGACACAGATACGCAGTATTTT. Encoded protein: CASSAQGTDTDTQYF.

The CDR3 is CASSQRADPYQETQYF. Written as DNA, the CDR3 is TGTGCCAGCAGCCAGAGGGCGGACCCTTACCAAGAGACCCAGTACTTC. The genes are TRBV9 and TRBJ2-5; possible D gene TRBD2, 5 bases. CDR3 size: 16 residues. V shed 4 bases and J shed 0 bases, with 16 bases lying between them. CDR1 SGDLS and CDR2 YYNGEE come from the germline V gene.

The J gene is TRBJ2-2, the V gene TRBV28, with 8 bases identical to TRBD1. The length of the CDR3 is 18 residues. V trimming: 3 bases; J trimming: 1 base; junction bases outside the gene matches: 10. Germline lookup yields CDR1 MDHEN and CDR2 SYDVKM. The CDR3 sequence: CASSFWAAGQGNTGELFF. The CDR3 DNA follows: TGTGCCAGCAGTTTTTGGGCCGCAGGACAGGGGAACACCGGGGAGCTGTTTTTT.

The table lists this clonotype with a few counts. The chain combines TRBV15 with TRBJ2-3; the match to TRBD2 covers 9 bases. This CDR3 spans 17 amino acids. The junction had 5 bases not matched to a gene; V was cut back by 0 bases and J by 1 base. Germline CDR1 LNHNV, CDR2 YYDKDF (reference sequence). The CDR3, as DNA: TGTGCCACCAGCAGAGAGTCTTTAGCGGGAGGCACAGATACGCAGTATTTT. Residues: CATSRESLAGGTDTQYF.

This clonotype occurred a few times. The CDR3 region is CASSEALARLAGRGETQYF. CDR3 sequence (DNA): TGTGCCAGCAGTGAAGCGCTGGCGAGGCTAGCGGGACGGGGAGAGACCCAGTACTTC. The chain carries TRBV6-1 and TRBJ2-5; 9 bases map to TRBD2. Trimming took 0 bases from V and 4 from J; bases not matched to a gene: 15. The CDR3 contains 19 residues. CDR1 and CDR2 (germline): MNHNS, SASEGT.

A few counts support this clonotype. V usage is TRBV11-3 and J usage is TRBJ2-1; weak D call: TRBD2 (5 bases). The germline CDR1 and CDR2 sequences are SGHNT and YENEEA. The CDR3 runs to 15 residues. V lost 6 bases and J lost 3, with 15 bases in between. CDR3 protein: CASSRDYGVYNEQFF. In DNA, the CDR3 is TGTGCCAGCAGTCGCGATTACGGGGTCTACAATGAGCAGTTCTTC.

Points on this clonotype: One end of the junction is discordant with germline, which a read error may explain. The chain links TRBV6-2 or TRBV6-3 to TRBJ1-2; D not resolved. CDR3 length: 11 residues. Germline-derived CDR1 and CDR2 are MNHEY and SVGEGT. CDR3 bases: TGTACCAGCAGTGCAAACTATGGCTACACCTTC. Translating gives CTSSANYGYTF.

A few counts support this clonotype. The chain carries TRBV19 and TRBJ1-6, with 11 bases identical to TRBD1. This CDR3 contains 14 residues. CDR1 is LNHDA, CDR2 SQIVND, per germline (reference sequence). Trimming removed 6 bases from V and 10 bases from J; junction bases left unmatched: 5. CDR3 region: CASRPGQGGSPLHF. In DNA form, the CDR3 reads TGTGCCAGTAGACCGGGACAGGGGGGATCACCCCTCCACTTT.

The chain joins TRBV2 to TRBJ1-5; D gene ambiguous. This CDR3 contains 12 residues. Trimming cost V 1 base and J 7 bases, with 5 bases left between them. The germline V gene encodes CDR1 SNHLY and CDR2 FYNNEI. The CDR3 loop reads CASSEESQPQHF. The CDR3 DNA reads TGTGCCAGCAGTGAAGAATCCCAGCCCCAGCATTTT.

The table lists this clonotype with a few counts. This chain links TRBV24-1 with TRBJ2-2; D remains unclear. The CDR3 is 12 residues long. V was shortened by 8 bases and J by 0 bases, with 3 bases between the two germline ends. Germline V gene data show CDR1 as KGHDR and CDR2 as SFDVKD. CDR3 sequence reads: CATIANTGELFF. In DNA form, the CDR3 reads TGTGCCACCATAGCGAACACCGGGGAGCTGTTTTTT.

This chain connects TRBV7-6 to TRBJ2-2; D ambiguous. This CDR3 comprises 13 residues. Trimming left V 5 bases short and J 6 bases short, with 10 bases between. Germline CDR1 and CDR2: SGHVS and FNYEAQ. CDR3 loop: CASSHTNSGELFF. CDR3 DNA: TGTGCCAGCAGCCATACTAATTCCGGGGAGCTGTTTTTT.

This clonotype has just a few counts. The CDR3 nucleotides are TGTGCCAGCAACAACATGAACACTGAAGCTTTCTTT. The encoded protein is CASNNMNTEAFF. The chain employs TRBV6-1 and TRBJ1-1; D unresolved. CDR3 length: 12 amino acids. V was cut by 7 bases and J by 0 bases, with 6 bases left in between. The V gene's germline CDR1 is MNHNS and CDR2 SASEGT.

The CDR3 here is CAWVPGQWVLNEQFF. The CDR3 DNA reads as TGTGCCTGGGTTCCGGGACAGTGGGTTTTAAATGAGCAGTTCTTC. This chain joins TRBV30 and TRBJ2-1; the match to TRBD1 covers 7 bases. CDR1 and CDR2 from the germline V gene are GTSNPN and SVGIG (reference sequence). The CDR3 is 15 amino acids. Trimming cost V 5 bases and J 7 bases; bases outside gene matches: 14.

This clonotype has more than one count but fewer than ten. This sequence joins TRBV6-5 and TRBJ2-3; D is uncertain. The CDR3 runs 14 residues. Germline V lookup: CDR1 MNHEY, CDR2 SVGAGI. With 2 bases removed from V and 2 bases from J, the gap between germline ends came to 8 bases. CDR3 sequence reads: CASSYLRNTDTQYF. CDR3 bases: TGTGCCAGCAGTTACCTGCGGAACACAGATACGCAGTATTTT.

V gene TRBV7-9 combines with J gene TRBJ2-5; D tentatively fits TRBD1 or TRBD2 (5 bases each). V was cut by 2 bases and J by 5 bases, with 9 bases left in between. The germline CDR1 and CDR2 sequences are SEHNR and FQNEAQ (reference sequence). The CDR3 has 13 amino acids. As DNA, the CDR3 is TGTGCCAGCAGCTTACGGGGCGCGGAGACCCAGTACTTC. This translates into CASSLRGAETQYF.

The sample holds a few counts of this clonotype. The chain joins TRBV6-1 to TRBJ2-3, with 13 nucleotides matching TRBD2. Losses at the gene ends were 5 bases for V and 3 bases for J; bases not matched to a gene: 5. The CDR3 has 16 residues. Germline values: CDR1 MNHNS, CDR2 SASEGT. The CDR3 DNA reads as TGTGCCAGCAGTCCCCGACTAGCGGGAGGAACAGATACGCAGTATTTT. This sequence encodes CASSPRLAGGTDTQYF.

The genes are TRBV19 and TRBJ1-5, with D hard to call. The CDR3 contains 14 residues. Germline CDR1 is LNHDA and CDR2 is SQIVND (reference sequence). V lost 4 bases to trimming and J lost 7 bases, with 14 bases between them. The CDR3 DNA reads TGTGCCAGTAGTAAAGACAAGGGCGTGCAGCCCCAGCATTTT. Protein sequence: CASSKDKGVQPQHF.